The rows below give T cell receptor beta chains drawn from one sample of a study of Ad26.COV2.S vaccination and SARS-CoV-2 variants. Clones were read by immunoSEQ multiplex PCR, and TCRdb kept only the in-frame ones, dropping some. Among 380,000 or so clones, about 83% were seen once, and the ten largest hold around 7.3%. Sequenced here: peripheral blood, sampled in a trial of Ad26.COV2.S vaccine versus placebo. The receptor source for this set is a person between 18 and 60 years old who received the Ad26.COV2.S COVID-19 vaccine or a placebo. The CDR3 runs from the conserved cysteine through the conserved F or W. Each record gives: V gene, D gene, J gene, clone size, CDR3 DNA, CDR3 protein. The D gene is left open where the match is weak. Some rows have no size entry. The others give once, few or many, or a class for an expanded clone.

V: TRBV11-3; D: -; J: TRBJ2-5; size: once; DNA: TGTGCCAGCAGTTTATTTACCGAGACCCAGTACTTC; CDR3: CASSLFTETQYF
V: TRBV19; D: -; J: TRBJ1-1; size: -; DNA: TGTGCCAGTAGTATCAACGGGGGCACTGAAGCTTTCTTT; CDR3: CASSINGGTEAFF
V: TRBV27; D: -; J: TRBJ1-1; size: few; DNA: TGTGCCAGCAGTTATAAAGGGGGGACTGAAGCTTTCTTT; CDR3: CASSYKGGTEAFF
V: TRBV6-2/TRBV6-3; D: -; J: TRBJ2-7; size: -; DNA: TGTGCCAGCAGTTACCGTTCGCGGGGTCCCCACTACGAGCAGTACTTC; CDR3: CASSYRSRGPHYEQYF
V: TRBV19; D: TRBD1; J: TRBJ1-5; size: -; DNA: TGTGCCAGTAGTATAGCTGACAGGGGTGGTCAGCCCCAGCATTTT; CDR3: CASSIADRGGQPQHF
V: TRBV6-5; D: TRBD1; J: TRBJ1-5; size: many; DNA: TGTGCCAGCAGTCAGTGGACAGGTCAGCCCCAGCATTTT; CDR3: CASSQWTGQPQHF
V: TRBV4-2; D: TRBD1; J: TRBJ2-1; size: -; DNA: TGTGCCAGCAGCCAAGATCTCGCGGGACAGGAGCTAGGTGAGCAGTTCTTC; CDR3: CASSQDLAGQELGEQFF
V: TRBV29-1; D: -; J: TRBJ1-4; size: -; DNA: TGCAGCGTCCTGGACAGTGAGGGTGAAAAACTGTTTTTT; CDR3: CSVLDSEGEKLFF
V: TRBV10-3; D: -; J: TRBJ2-1; size: -; DNA: TGTGCCATCACTACCGACATTTCCTCCTACAATGAGCAGTTCTTC; CDR3: CAITTDISSYNEQFF
V: TRBV23-1; D: -; J: TRBJ2-5; size: -; DNA: TGCGCCAGCAGTCAATCCCCACAAGAGACCCAGTACTTC; CDR3: CASSQSPQETQYF
V: TRBV7-8; D: -; J: TRBJ2-7; size: -; DNA: TGTGCCAGCAGCCCACAACGGGGGGCTCCCTACGAGCAGTACTTC; CDR3: CASSPQRGAPYEQYF
V: TRBV5-4; D: TRBD2; J: TRBJ2-2; size: -; DNA: TGTGCCAGCAGCTTGGGACTAGCGGGAGGCACCGGGGAGCTGTTTTTT; CDR3: CASSLGLAGGTGELFF
V: TRBV5-6; D: -; J: TRBJ1-4; size: -; DNA: TGTGCCAGCACCCTGGGGGCCCAGGGTAGGGATGAAAAACTGTTTTTT; CDR3: CASTLGAQGRDEKLFF
V: TRBV2; D: -; J: TRBJ1-5; size: few; DNA: TGTGCCAGCAGTCCGGACGGGTGGGGCAATCAGCCCCAGCATTTT; CDR3: CASSPDGWGNQPQHF
V: TRBV6-5; D: -; J: TRBJ1-3; size: few; DNA: TGTGCCAGCAGTAAGGGGGGCTCTGGAAACACCATATATTTT; CDR3: CASSKGGSGNTIYF
V: TRBV5-4; D: TRBD2; J: TRBJ2-7; size: few; DNA: TGTGCCAGCAGCCGCCTTACTAGCGGGAGCTACGAGCAGTACTTC; CDR3: CASSRLTSGSYEQYF
V: TRBV24-1; D: -; J: TRBJ2-1; size: -; DNA: TGTGCCACCAGTGCGACTGGCCCCCACAATGAGCAGTTCTTC; CDR3: CATSATGPHNEQFF
V: TRBV6-4; D: -; J: TRBJ2-6; size: -; DNA: TGTGCCAGCAGTGCGGACAGCGCTTCTGGGGCCAACGTCCTGACTTTC; CDR3: CASSADSASGANVLTF
V: TRBV10-2; D: -; J: TRBJ2-1; size: -; DNA: TGCGCCAGCAGGAGGACTGGGAATGAGCAGTTCTTC; CDR3: CASRRTGNEQFF
V: TRBV4-1; D: TRBD2; J: TRBJ2-7; size: -; DNA: TGCGCCAGCAGCCAAGATAGGCGACTAGCTTACGAGCAGTACTTC; CDR3: CASSQDRRLAYEQYF
V: TRBV29-1; D: TRBD1; J: TRBJ1-5; size: -; DNA: TGCAGCGTTGCAGGACAGGGACGAGACCAGCCCCAGCATTTT; CDR3: CSVAGQGRDQPQHF
V: TRBV6-6; D: -; J: TRBJ1-2; size: once; DNA: TGTGCCAGCCGCGTGCCGAGGCAGCGTGGCTACACCTTC; CDR3: CASRVPRQRGYTF
V: TRBV4-1; D: TRBD1; J: TRBJ2-7; size: -; DNA: TGCGCCAGCAGCCGAGGTCAGGGGGCCCACGAGCAGTACTTC; CDR3: CASSRGQGAHEQYF
V: TRBV27; D: -; J: TRBJ2-3; size: -; DNA: TGCCTCACGCTCCCGGTACACCACAGCACAGATACGCAGTATTTT; CDR3: CLTLPVHHSTDTQYF
V: TRBV11-1; D: -; J: TRBJ2-5; size: -; DNA: TGTGCCAGCAGCTTAGAAGGCCGCAGAGGGCAAGAGACCCAGTACTTC; CDR3: CASSLEGRRGQETQYF
V: TRBV4-1; D: -; J: TRBJ2-5; size: -; DNA: TGCGCCAGCAGCCAAGATCGGGGGGCGACCCAGTACTTC; CDR3: CASSQDRGATQYF
V: TRBV19; D: TRBD1; J: TRBJ2-7; size: once; DNA: TGTGCCAGTAGTATAGGACAGGGGGCCTCCTACGAGCAGTACTTC; CDR3: CASSIGQGASYEQYF
V: TRBV19; D: -; J: TRBJ1-2; size: few; DNA: TGTGCCAGTAGTATGAATGGACAGATACCCTATGGCTACACCTTC; CDR3: CASSMNGQIPYGYTF
V: TRBV2; D: -; J: TRBJ1-1; size: few; DNA: TGTGCCAGCAGTGTTCAAGGCTCCCTAACTGAAGCTTTCTTT; CDR3: CASSVQGSLTEAFF
V: TRBV7-9; D: -; J: TRBJ1-6; size: -; DNA: TGTGCCAGCAGCTTACCCGGCAGGGGTCTGTCACCCCTCCACTTT; CDR3: CASSLPGRGLSPLHF
V: TRBV9; D: -; J: TRBJ2-3; size: -; DNA: TGTGCCAGCAGCGTAACTAGCTTTAGCACAGATACGCAGTATTTT; CDR3: CASSVTSFSTDTQYF
V: TRBV6-2/TRBV6-3; D: TRBD1; J: TRBJ1-2; size: once; DNA: TGTGCCAGCAGTCCACCACAGGGGACATATGGCTACACCTTC; CDR3: CASSPPQGTYGYTF
V: TRBV5-6; D: -; J: TRBJ1-1; size: -; DNA: TGTGCCAGCAGCTTCGGCAGCTCCCCGAACACTGAAGCTTTCTTT; CDR3: CASSFGSSPNTEAFF
V: TRBV18; D: TRBD1; J: TRBJ2-7; size: -; DNA: TGTGCCAGCTCATCGACCGGGACAGCCGTCTACGAGCAGTACTTC; CDR3: CASSSTGTAVYEQYF
V: TRBV6-5; D: -; J: TRBJ2-7; size: -; DNA: TGTGCCAGCAGTTACGGTAGCGGCTACGAGCAGTACTTC; CDR3: CASSYGSGYEQYF
V: TRBV18; D: -; J: TRBJ1-1; size: -; DNA: TGTGCCAGCTCACCGAGCCAGGCGGTTGAAGCTTTCTTT; CDR3: CASSPSQAVEAFF
V: TRBV21-1; D: -; J: TRBJ2-1; size: -; DNA: TGTGCCAGCAGCCCCCAGGGGGCGGGGGAGAACAATGAGCAGTTCTTC; CDR3: CASSPQGAGENNEQFF
V: TRBV28; D: -; J: TRBJ2-7; size: once; DNA: TGTGCCAGCAGTCCGCCGGGACGGGGGTTGGCCTACGAGCAGTACTTC; CDR3: CASSPPGRGLAYEQYF
V: TRBV3-1/TRBV3-2; D: TRBD1; J: TRBJ1-1; size: -; DNA: TGTGCCAGCACCCGTAGACAGGGTCCCACTGAAGCTTTCTTT; CDR3: CASTRRQGPTEAFF
V: TRBV9; D: TRBD2; J: TRBJ2-3; size: -; DNA: TGTGCCAGCAACTCACTAGCGGGAGGTCTGACAGATACGCAGTATTTT; CDR3: CASNSLAGGLTDTQYF
V: TRBV7-3; D: TRBD1; J: TRBJ1-1; size: once; DNA: TGTGCCAGCAGCCGGACAGGGAGGGGTACTGAAGCTTTCTTT; CDR3: CASSRTGRGTEAFF
V: TRBV19; D: TRBD1; J: TRBJ1-1; size: -; DNA: TGTGCCAGTAGTCGAACAGGGGTCTCTGAAGCTTTCTTT; CDR3: CASSRTGVSEAFF
V: TRBV14; D: -; J: TRBJ1-3; size: -; DNA: TGTGCCAGCAGGCCGGCGGCCTCTGGAAACACCATATATTTT; CDR3: CASRPAASGNTIYF
V: TRBV18; D: TRBD2; J: TRBJ2-7; size: -; DNA: TGTGCCAGCTCACCACTACCCGGGACTAGCGGGGGGGCACACTACGAGCAGTACTTC; CDR3: CASSPLPGTSGGAHYEQYF
V: TRBV6-5; D: -; J: TRBJ1-2; size: -; DNA: TGTGCCAGCCGTACTCCGGGACACAACTATGGCTACACCTTC; CDR3: CASRTPGHNYGYTF
V: TRBV5-1; D: -; J: TRBJ1-4; size: -; DNA: TGCGCCAGCAGCTTGGAGCCGGGGATATATGAAAAACTGTTTTTT; CDR3: CASSLEPGIYEKLFF
V: TRBV12-5; D: -; J: TRBJ2-1; size: -; DNA: TGTGCTAGTGGTCCCAGCCCAGACGGTAATGGCCCCTACAATGAGCAGTTCTTC; CDR3: CASGPSPDGNGPYNEQFF
V: TRBV27; D: -; J: TRBJ1-6; size: -; DNA: TGTGCCAGCACCCCGGTGGGGGAATGGGGGTCACCCCTCCACTTT; CDR3: CASTPVGEWGSPLHF
V: TRBV10-3; D: -; J: TRBJ2-5; size: -; DNA: TGTGCCATCAGTGATGGGCAAGAGACCCAGTACTTC; CDR3: CAISDGQETQYF
V: TRBV12-3/TRBV12-4; D: -; J: TRBJ1-2; size: -; DNA: TGTGCCAGCAGTTTAGTTGACATGAATGGCTACACCTTC; CDR3: CASSLVDMNGYTF
V: TRBV9; D: TRBD1; J: TRBJ1-6; size: -; DNA: TGTGCCAGCAGCGACCGAGGGGGCCAGTCGAATTCACCCCTCCACTTT; CDR3: CASSDRGGQSNSPLHF
V: TRBV15; D: -; J: TRBJ1-5; size: once; DNA: TGTGCCACCAGCAGAGAGATCGACAGGAGCTGGAGCAATCAGCCCCAGCATTTT; CDR3: CATSREIDRSWSNQPQHF
V: TRBV5-1; D: -; J: TRBJ2-3; size: -; DNA: TGCGCCAGCAGCTTTGAGGGGGGGACTACGCAGTATTTT; CDR3: CASSFEGGTTQYF